This TCR beta chain was observed in a study of blood T cell repertoires in COVID-19. At the level of the study: Whether acute or convalescent, the COVID-19 samples came from the United States, Italy and Spain.

The CDR3 runs to 17 residues. The ends lost 0 bases at V and 2 bases at J; junction bases unmatched: 9. Germline lookup yields CDR1 SGHTA and CDR2 FQGNSA. Clones were read by immunoSEQ multiplex PCR, and TCRdb kept only the in-frame ones, dropping some. The data contain some 110,000 clones, roughly 78% of them singletons. The chain has TRBV7-2 and TRBJ2-7; 8 bases are shared with TRBD2. Sequencing was done on a sample of peripheral blood. The source is a man in his fifties or sixties with active or convalescent COVID-19. The CDR3 sequence is CASSLAGTSGLTYEQYF. The CDR3 coding sequence is TGTGCCAGCAGCTTAGCGGGCACTAGCGGATTGACCTACGAGCAGTACTTC.